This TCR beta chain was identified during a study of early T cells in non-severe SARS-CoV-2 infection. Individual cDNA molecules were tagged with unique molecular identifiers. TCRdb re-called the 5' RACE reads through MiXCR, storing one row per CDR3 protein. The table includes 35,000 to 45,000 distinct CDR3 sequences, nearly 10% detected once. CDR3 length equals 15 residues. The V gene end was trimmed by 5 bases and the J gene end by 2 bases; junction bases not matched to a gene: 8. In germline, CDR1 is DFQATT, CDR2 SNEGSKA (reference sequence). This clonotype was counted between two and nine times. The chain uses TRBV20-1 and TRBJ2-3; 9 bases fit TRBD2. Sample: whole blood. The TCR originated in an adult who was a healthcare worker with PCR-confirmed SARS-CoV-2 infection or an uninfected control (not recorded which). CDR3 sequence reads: CSAAPLAGYTDTQYF. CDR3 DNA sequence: TGCAGTGCTGCACCGCTAGCGGGATACACAGATACGCAGTATTTT.